This TCR beta chain was sequenced during a study of blood T cell repertoires in COVID-19. About the research overall: Sites in the United States, Italy and Spain provided acute and convalescent COVID-19 samples.

The CDR3 is 14 residues long. CDR1 is SGHNT and CDR2 is YYREEE in the germline V gene (reference sequence). Trimming removed 4 bases from V and 7 bases from J, with 17 bases in between. Participants spanned ages about 18 to 100 years and resided in 20 to 30 US areas. How the authors handled the data: Amplification of reference gene primers was used by the study to estimate nucleated cell counts. Measured with immunoSEQ multiplex PCR; TCRdb has only the in-frame clones, and not every one. The V and J calls and the clone size are those of that table, but D and trimming were determined from the DNA. Of about 130,000 clones detected, more than 75% appear once; the ten largest clones hold about 6%.

The V call is TRBV5-4, the J call TRBJ1-1; possibly TRBD1 for D (6 bases). The receptor was derived from a woman in her 50s who had recovered from COVID-19. The sequenced sample consisted of PBMCs or T cells enriched from blood (not recorded which). CDR3 sequence reads: CASSRKQGNGEAFF. The CDR3 nucleotides are TGTGCCAGCAGCCGTAAACAGGGAAATGGTGAAGCTTTCTTT.